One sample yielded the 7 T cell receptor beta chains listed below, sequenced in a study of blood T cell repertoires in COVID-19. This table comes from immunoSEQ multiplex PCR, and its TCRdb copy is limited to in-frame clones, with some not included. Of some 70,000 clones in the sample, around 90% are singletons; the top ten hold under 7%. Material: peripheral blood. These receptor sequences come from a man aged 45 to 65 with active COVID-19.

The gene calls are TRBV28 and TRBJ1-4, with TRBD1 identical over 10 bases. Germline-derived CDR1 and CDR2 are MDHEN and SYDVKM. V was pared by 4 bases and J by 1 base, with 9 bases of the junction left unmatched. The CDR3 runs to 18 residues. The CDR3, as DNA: TGTGCCAGCAGTTCCCCTTCGACAGGGGGCCGAACTAATGAAAAACTGTTTTTT. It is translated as CASSSPSTGGRTNEKLFF.

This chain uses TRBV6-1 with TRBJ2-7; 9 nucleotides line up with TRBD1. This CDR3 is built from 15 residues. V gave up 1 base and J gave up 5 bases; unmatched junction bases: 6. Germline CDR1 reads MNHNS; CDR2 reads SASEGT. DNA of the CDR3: TGTGCCAGCAGTGAAGAGAGGACAGGGGTGGACGAGCAGTACTTC. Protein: CASSEERTGVDEQYF.

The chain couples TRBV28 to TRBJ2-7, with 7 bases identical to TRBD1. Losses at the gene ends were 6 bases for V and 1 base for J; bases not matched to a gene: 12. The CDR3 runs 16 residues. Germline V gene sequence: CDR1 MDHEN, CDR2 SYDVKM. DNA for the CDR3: TGTGCCAGCAGGTCGCCGGGACAGCCAGATTCCTACGAGCAGTACTTC. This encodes CASRSPGQPDSYEQYF.

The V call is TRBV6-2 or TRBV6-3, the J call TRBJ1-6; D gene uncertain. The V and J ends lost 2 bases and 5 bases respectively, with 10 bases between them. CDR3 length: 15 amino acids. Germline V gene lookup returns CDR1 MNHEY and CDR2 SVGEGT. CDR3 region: CASSYQLTDNSPLHF. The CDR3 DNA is TGTGCCAGCAGTTACCAACTCACGGATAATTCACCCCTCCACTTT.

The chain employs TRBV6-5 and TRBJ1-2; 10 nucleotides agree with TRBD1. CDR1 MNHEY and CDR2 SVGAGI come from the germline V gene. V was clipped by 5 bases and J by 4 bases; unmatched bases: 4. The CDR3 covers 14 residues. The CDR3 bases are TGTGCCAGCAGTCCGACAGGGGGCCGCTATGGCTACACCTTC. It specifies CASSPTGGRYGYTF.

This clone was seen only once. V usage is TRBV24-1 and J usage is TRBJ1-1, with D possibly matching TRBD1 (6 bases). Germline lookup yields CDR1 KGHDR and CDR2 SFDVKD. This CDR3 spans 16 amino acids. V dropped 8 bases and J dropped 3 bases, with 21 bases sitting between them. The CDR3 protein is CATTLQSGEWDTEAFF. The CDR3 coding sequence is TGTGCCACCACCCTTCAATCAGGGGAATGGGACACTGAAGCTTTCTTT.

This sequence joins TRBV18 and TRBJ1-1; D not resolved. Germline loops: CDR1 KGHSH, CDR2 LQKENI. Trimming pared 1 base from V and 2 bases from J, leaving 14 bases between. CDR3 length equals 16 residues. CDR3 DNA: TGTGCCAGCTCACCACTACCCGAACAGCTCAACACTGAAGCTTTCTTT. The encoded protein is CASSPLPEQLNTEAFF.